The clone carrying this T cell receptor beta chain was seen a few times. As yet, its antigen is unknown. Healthy bone marrow donors made up the donor group. The data derive from a study of cytomegalovirus exposure and HLA in healthy donors. Turning to the study itself: The roughly 100 million unique TCR beta sequences, from about 190 million T cells, were found by an earlier analysis. HLA-typed donors were the source of 80 million to 90 million unique TCRs, which an early data release held.

Germline V gives CDR1 MNHEY, CDR2 SVGAGI. The CDR3 has 15 residues. The V gene end was trimmed by 6 bases and the J gene end by 4 bases; junction bases not matched to a gene: 12. Study observations and caveats: Accurate prediction of most subjects' HLA-A and HLA-B alleles from TCR beta sequences was reported.

The PCR had 60 Vbeta and 13 Jbeta primers. The repertoire was sequenced with immunoSEQ multiplex PCR; TCRdb's copy has only in-frame clones and lacks some. Found here are 150,000 to 200,000 clones, just over 75% of them singletons; the top ten hold 1.4% to 1.5%. This clonotype originated in a woman aged 30 to 39 in good health and CMV-seropositive. The chain links TRBV6-5 to TRBJ2-7, with 7 bases identical to TRBD2. Sequenced material: PBMCs. The DNA of the CDR3 is TGTGCCAGCAGAACCGGGACTACCCAGAAATACGAGCAGTACTTC. The encoded protein is CASRTGTTQKYEQYF.